The T cell receptor (beta chain) under discussion was sequenced for a study of cytomegalovirus exposure and HLA in healthy donors. The CDR3 extends over 15 amino acids. Germline V gives CDR1 SGHRS, CDR2 YFSETQ. With 7 bases removed from V and 2 bases from J, the gap between germline ends came to 17 bases. Primers for the PCR totalled 60 Vbeta and 13 Jbeta. This table comes from immunoSEQ multiplex PCR, and its TCRdb copy is limited to in-frame clones, with some not included. Among 150,000 to 200,000 clones listed, over 60% were seen once. The sequenced sample was PBMCs. The clonotype comes from a girl between 10 and 17 years old in good health and CMV-seronegative. The chain employs TRBV5-1 and TRBJ2-3; possible D gene TRBD2, 5 bases. The CDR3 sequence: CASGLDLAPTDTQYF. DNA for the CDR3: TGCGCCAGCGGGTTAGACTTAGCGCCCACAGATACGCAGTATTTT.